The present entry profiles one T cell receptor (beta chain) with its context. TCRdb processed the 5' RACE reads anew with MiXCR; each CDR3 protein has one entry. The sample consists of about 520,000 distinct CDR3 sequences, roughly 21% of them appearing once. This sample stems from a study of identical twins. V was clipped by 0 bases and J by 6 bases; unmatched bases: 8. CDR1 and CDR2 from the germline V gene are SGHRS and YFSETQ. This CDR3 spans 15 amino acids. The sample was also linked to a second study, of T cells expressing NK-cell markers.

Material: CD4+ T cells sorted from blood. The TCR was taken from a woman aged 18-29 years in good health. This sequence joins TRBV5-1 and TRBJ2-7; 8 nucleotides line up with TRBD1. The CDR3 sequence: CASSLEGTGTSEQYF. For the CDR3, the DNA is TGCGCCAGCAGCTTGGAAGGGACAGGAACCAGCGAGCAGTACTTC.